Reported below is one T cell receptor (beta chain). The CDR3 totals 12 residues. CDR1 and CDR2 (germline): MNHNY, SVGAGI (reference sequence). V gave up 7 bases and J gave up 5 bases, with 12 bases separating them. The sample originates from a study of cytomegalovirus exposure and HLA in healthy donors. The PCR employed 60 Vbeta primers together with 13 Jbeta primers. Data came from immunoSEQ multiplex PCR; TCRdb stores just in-frame clones and leaves some out. The sample has 150,000 to 200,000 clones; around 73% are singletons. The sequence derives from a male donor in good health and CMV-seronegative. Sequencing was done on a sample of PBMCs. The chain carries TRBV6-6 and TRBJ2-7; tentatively, D is TRBD2 (5 bases). The CDR3 reads CASNGAGDEQYF. The CDR3 DNA is TGTGCCAGCAATGGAGCCGGGGACGAGCAGTACTTC.